This entry lists 6 T cell receptor beta chains sequenced from one sample in a study of cytomegalovirus exposure and HLA in healthy donors. Assay used: immunoSEQ multiplex PCR; TCRdb lists only in-frame clones, some missing. The sample includes a few hundred thousand clones, roughly 89% seen only once; the top ten take approximately 0.84%. Sequenced material: PBMCs. These receptors were obtained from a young woman in good health and CMV-seronegative.

This sequence joins TRBV6-5 and TRBJ1-2; D gene ambiguous. The CDR3 covers 13 residues. In germline, CDR1 is MNHEY, CDR2 SVGAGI. The germline V and J ends were trimmed by 6 bases and 5 bases, with 13 bases remaining between them. CDR3 nucleotide sequence: TGTGCCAGCAGAGCCCAATCGGTTTATGGCTACACCTTC. Its protein is CASRAQSVYGYTF.

The chain uses TRBV4-1 and TRBJ2-3; 12 bases are a match to TRBD2. Germline-derived CDR1 and CDR2 are MGHRA and YSYEKL. Losses at the gene ends were 3 bases for V and 3 bases for J; bases not matched to a gene: 4. This CDR3 has 16 residues. The chain's CDR3 is CASSQTSGSFTDTQYF. In DNA, the CDR3 is TGCGCCAGCAGCCAGACTAGCGGGAGCTTTACAGATACGCAGTATTTT.

This clone has only one observation. The genes are TRBV27 and TRBJ2-5, with a possible D match to TRBD2 (6 bases). CDR3 length: 13 amino acids. V was pared by 7 bases and J by 5 bases, with 14 bases between. Germline CDR1 is MNHEY and CDR2 is SMNVEV (reference sequence). DNA of the CDR3: TGTGCCAGCACAAAGCACGGAGGGGAGACCCAGTACTTC. Translated, it gives CASTKHGGETQYF.

J is TRBJ2-2 and V is TRBV18; D possibly corresponds to TRBD2 (5 bases). V lost 3 bases and J lost 0, with 17 bases in between. This CDR3 is 18 amino acids long. Germline CDR1 is KGHSH and CDR2 is LQKENI. CDR3 nucleotide sequence: TGTGCCAGCTCACCCAAGCCTCCAGCGGACGCGAACACCGGGGAGCTGTTTTTT. Translating it yields CASSPKPPADANTGELFF. The full variable domain, completed using reference TRBV18 and TRBJ2-2, is NAGVMQNPRHLVRRRGQEARLRCSPMKGHSHVYWYRQLPEEGLKFMVYLQKENIIDESGMPKERFSAEFPKEGPSILRIQQVVRGDSAAYFCASSPKPPADANTGELFFGEGSRLTVL.

This chain connects TRBV25-1 to TRBJ1-2; possible D gene TRBD1, 5 bases. Trimming cost V 2 bases and J 8 bases, with 12 bases left between them. The germline gives CDR1 MGHDK, CDR2 SYGVNS. This CDR3 region has 13 residues. CDR3 DNA: TGTGCCAGCAGTGAAGGGGCCCAGCAAGGCTACACCTTC. Encoded protein: CASSEGAQQGYTF.

The chain uses TRBV9 and TRBJ2-2, with TRBD2 as a possible D gene (5 bases). CDR1 SGDLS and CDR2 YYNGEE come from the germline V gene. CDR3 length equals 13 residues. V was cut by 7 bases and J by 4 bases, with 11 bases left in between. DNA for the CDR3: TGTGCCAGCGGAGCGGAGGTCACCGGGGAGCTGTTTTTT. The encoded protein is CASGAEVTGELFF.